This T cell receptor (beta chain) was retrieved from a study of OX40 agonist ivuxolimab in advanced cancers. Whole-study results and caveats: A proportion of nonresponders additionally exhibited low normalized T-cell clonal expansion.

Collection of blood occurred at baseline, at cycle 4 day 1, and at cycle 7 day 1. Regarding this clone: Its specificity is unknown.

Trimming shortened V by 3 bases and J by 0 bases, and 15 bases separated the two germline ends. Germline CDR1 SGHDN, CDR2 FVKESK. This CDR3 has 17 amino acids. Using immunoSEQ multiplex PCR, the repertoire was profiled, and TCRdb retains in-frame clones only, with some absent. The sample lists approximately 60,000 clones, roughly 90% occurring once. The starting material was CD4+ or CD8+ T cells sorted from blood, obtained in a trial of the OX40 agonist ivuxolimab. The source is an adult with an advanced solid tumor such as melanoma, head and neck, liver or kidney cancer. The chain joins TRBV14 to TRBJ1-3; no reliable D call. The CDR3 protein is CASSHPTGRNSGNTIYF. CDR3 in DNA: TGTGCCAGCAGCCACCCCACCGGACGGAACTCTGGAAACACCATATATTTT.